A single sample gave rise to the 2 T cell receptor beta chains below, sequenced in a study of blood T cell repertoires in COVID-19. Only in-frame clones appear in the TCRdb table, and some are missing; sequencing was by immunoSEQ multiplex PCR. The sample lists 110,000 or so clones, around 89% occurring once. The specimen was peripheral blood. All receptors come from a woman between 50 and 59 years old with acute or convalescent COVID-19.

This chain joins TRBV27 and TRBJ1-2, with D perhaps TRBD1 (6 bases). The germline V gene encodes CDR1 MNHEY and CDR2 SMNVEV (reference sequence). The CDR3 contains 17 residues. V was cut by 2 bases and J by 5 bases, with 21 bases left in between. The CDR3 here is CASSLTRSGTKGYGYTF. As DNA, the CDR3 is TGTGCCAGCAGTTTAACGCGAAGCGGGACAAAGGGATATGGCTACACCTTC.

V usage is TRBV6-5 and J usage is TRBJ1-1; D possibly corresponds to TRBD1 (6 bases). Germline V lookup: CDR1 MNHEY, CDR2 SVGAGI. The CDR3 runs to 15 residues. V shed 4 bases and J shed 7 bases, with 19 bases lying between them. This chain's CDR3 is CASSFSTGRAYEAFF. In nucleotides, the CDR3 is TGTGCCAGCAGTTTCTCCACAGGGAGAGCATATGAAGCTTTCTTT.